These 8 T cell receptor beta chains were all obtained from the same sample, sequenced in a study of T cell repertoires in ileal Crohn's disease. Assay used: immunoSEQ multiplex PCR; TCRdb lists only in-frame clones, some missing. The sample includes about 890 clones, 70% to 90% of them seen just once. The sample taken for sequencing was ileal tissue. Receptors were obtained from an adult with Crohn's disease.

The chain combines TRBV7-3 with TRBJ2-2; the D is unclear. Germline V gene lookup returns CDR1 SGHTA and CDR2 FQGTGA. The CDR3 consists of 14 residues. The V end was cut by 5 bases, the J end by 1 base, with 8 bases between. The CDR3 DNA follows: TGTGCCAGCAGCCCGACAATGAACACCGGGGAGCTGTTTTTT. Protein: CASSPTMNTGELFF.

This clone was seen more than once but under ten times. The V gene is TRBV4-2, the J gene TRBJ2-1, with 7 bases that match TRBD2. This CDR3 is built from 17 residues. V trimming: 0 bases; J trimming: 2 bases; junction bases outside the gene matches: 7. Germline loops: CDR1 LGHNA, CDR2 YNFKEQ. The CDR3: CASSQDSSGNPYNEQFF. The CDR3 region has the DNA TGTGCCAGCAGCCAAGATTCCAGCGGGAACCCCTACAATGAGCAGTTCTTC.

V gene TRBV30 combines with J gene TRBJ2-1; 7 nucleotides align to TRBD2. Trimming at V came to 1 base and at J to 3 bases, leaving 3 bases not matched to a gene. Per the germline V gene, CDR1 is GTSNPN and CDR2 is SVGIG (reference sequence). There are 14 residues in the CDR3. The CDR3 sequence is CAWSAASGYNEQFF. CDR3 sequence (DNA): TGTGCCTGGAGTGCGGCTAGCGGCTACAATGAGCAGTTCTTC.

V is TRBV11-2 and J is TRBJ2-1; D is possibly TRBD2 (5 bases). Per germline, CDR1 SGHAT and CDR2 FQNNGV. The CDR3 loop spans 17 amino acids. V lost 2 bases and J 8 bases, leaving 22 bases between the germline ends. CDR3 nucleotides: TGTGCCAGCAGCTTATTCCCAACAAGGGAGTTGGGCGATGAGCAGTTCTTC. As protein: CASSLFPTRELGDEQFF.

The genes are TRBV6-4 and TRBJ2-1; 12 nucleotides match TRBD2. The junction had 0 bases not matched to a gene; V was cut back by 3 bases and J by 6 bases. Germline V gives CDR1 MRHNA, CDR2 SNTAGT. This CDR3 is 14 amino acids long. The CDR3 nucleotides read TGTGCCAGCAGTGAGACTAGCGGGAGCAATGAGCAGTTCTTC. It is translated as CASSETSGSNEQFF.

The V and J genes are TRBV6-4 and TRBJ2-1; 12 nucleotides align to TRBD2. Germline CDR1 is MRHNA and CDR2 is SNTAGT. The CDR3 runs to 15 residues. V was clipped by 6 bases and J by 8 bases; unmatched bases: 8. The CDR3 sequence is CASSVTSGSAHEQFF. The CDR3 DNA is TGTGCCAGCAGCGTGACTAGCGGGAGCGCCCATGAGCAGTTCTTC.

The CDR3 region has the DNA TGTGCCAGCAGCAAAGTAAGATTCGAACAGCGGTTGGATTTT. As protein: CASSKVRFEQRLDF. The chain couples TRBV21-1 to TRBJ1-3. TRBV21-1 is a pseudogene locus. The CDR3 contains 14 residues.

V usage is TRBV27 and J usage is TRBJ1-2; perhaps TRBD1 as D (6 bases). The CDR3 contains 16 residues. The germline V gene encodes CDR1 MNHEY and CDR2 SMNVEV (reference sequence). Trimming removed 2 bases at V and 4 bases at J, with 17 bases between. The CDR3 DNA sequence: TGTGCCAGCAGTTTAACATACGGCCTAGGGGGCTATGGCTACACCTTC. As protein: CASSLTYGLGGYGYTF.